The next 7 T cell receptor beta chains were all read from a single sample in a study of regulatory T cells in long-lasting Graves disease. Time point described: newly diagnosed GD, antithyroid drugs for less than 3 months. Isolated PBMC RNA provided the starting material for the TCR library. Combining iRepertoire HTBI primers with Arm-PCR of CDR3 regions, the authors built TCR beta libraries. TCRdb re-analysed the multiplex PCR reads in MiXCR, keeping a single row per CDR3 protein. The table lists 450,000 to 650,000 distinct CDR3 sequences, 15% to 20% of them singletons. These data were also reused for a study on T cells in Graves' hyperthyroidism and ophthalmopathy.

The material was peripheral blood mononuclear cells (PBMCs), obtained at new diagnosis, from a patient treated with antithyroid drugs. These receptors all stem from a woman between 40 and 65 years old with Graves disease.

This clonotype was seen a handful of times. The chain carries TRBV11-2 and TRBJ2-7; 7 bases line up with TRBD2. CDR1 and CDR2 (germline): SGHAT, FQNNGV. V was clipped by 5 bases and J by 1 base; unmatched bases: 8. The CDR3 has 15 residues. CDR3 bases: TGTGCCAGCAGCATAAGCGGGGACGGTTCCTACGAGCAGTACTTC. This encodes CASSISGDGSYEQYF. Supplemented by reference TRBV11-2 and TRBJ2-7, the full variable domain reads EAGVAQSPRYKIIEKRQSVAFWCNPISGHATLYWYQQILGQGPKLLIQFQNNGVVDDSQLPKDRFSAERLKGVDSTLKIQPAKLEDSAVYLCASSISGDGSYEQYFGPGTRLTVT.

The table lists this clonotype with many counts. The gene calls are TRBV6-1 and TRBJ2-3; D remains ambiguous. Per germline, CDR1 MNHNS and CDR2 SASEGT. CDR3 size: 16 residues. Trimming took off 0 bases at V and 2 bases at J, with 12 bases between the two ends. CDR3 DNA: TGTGCCAGCAGTGAAGCGGTCAGTCGACCCACAGATACGCAGTATTTT. Translated: CASSEAVSRPTDTQYF.

The CDR3 DNA is TGCAGCGTTGACTCGGGACGGGGACATGGCTACACCTTC. Translating gives CSVDSGRGHGYTF. The chain employs TRBV29-1 and TRBJ1-2; maybe TRBD1 (5 bases). Trimming pared 3 bases from V and 6 bases from J, leaving 14 bases between. This CDR3 has 13 amino acids. CDR1 and CDR2 from the germline V gene are SQVTM and ANQGSEA.

The chain joins TRBV20-1 to TRBJ1-3; no clear D. Germline assignment: CDR1 DFQATT and CDR2 SNEGSKA (reference sequence). This CDR3 contains 15 residues. Trimming took 6 bases from V and 0 from J, leaving 15 bases between them. The CDR3 bases are TGCAGTGCAGTGGGCGACACGGTCTCTGGAAACACCATATATTTT. Its protein is CSAVGDTVSGNTIYF.

The V and J genes are TRBV9 and TRBJ2-7, with a tentative D call TRBD2 (7 bases). CDR1 is SGDLS and CDR2 is YYNGEE in the germline V gene. Trimming cost V 0 bases and J 4 bases, with 14 bases left between them. The CDR3 loop spans 15 amino acids. The CDR3 nucleotides read TGTGCCAGCAGCGTAGCCCTGGGGGGGCCTTACGAGCAGTACTTC. Protein sequence: CASSVALGGPYEQYF.

This chain links TRBV3-1 with TRBJ1-2; the D is unclear. Trimming took off 5 bases at V and 8 bases at J, with 12 bases between the two ends. CDR3 size: 12 residues. Germline V CDR1 and CDR2: LGHDT, YNNKEL (reference sequence). CDR3 coding DNA: TGTGCCAGCAGCTCCGCAGACTGGGGCTACACCTTC. Protein: CASSSADWGYTF.

About this clonotype: It may be a read error: a sequence one base away is much more abundant. The chain links TRBV20-1 to TRBJ1-1; D remains unclear. Germline CDR1 DFQATT, CDR2 SNEGSKA (reference sequence). The CDR3 is made up of 15 amino acids. The V end lost 2 bases, the J end lost 1 base, and 14 bases lay between the germline ends. The CDR3 sequence: CSARTSTLPNTEAFF. For the CDR3, the DNA is TGCAGTGCTAGAACCTCGACATTGCCGAACACTGAAGCTTTCTTT.